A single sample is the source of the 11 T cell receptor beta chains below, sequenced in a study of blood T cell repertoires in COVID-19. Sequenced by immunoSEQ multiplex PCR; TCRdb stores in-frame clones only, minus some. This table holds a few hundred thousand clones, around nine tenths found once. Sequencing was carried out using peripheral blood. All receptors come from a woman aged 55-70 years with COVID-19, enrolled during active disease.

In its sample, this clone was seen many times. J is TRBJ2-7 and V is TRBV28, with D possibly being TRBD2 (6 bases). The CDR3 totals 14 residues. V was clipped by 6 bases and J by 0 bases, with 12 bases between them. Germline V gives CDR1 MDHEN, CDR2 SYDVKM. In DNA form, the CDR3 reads TGTGCCAGCAGATCCAGACTAGTCTCCTACGAGCAGTACTTC. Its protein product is CASRSRLVSYEQYF.

This chain's CDR3 is CASRPTSGFAETQYF. The CDR3 coding sequence is TGTGCCAGCAGGCCCACTAGCGGGTTTGCGGAGACCCAGTACTTC. The rearrangement links TRBV7-2 to TRBJ2-5; 9 bases agree with TRBD2. CDR3 length equals 15 residues. V lost 6 bases, J lost 5 bases, and 10 bases stayed unmatched. CDR1 is SGHTA, CDR2 FQGNSA, per germline.

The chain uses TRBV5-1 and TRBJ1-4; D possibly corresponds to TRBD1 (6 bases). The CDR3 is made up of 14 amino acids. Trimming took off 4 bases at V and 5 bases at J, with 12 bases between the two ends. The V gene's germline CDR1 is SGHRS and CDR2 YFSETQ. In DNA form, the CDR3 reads TGCGCCAGCAGCCGACTCAGGGGAAATGAAAAACTGTTTTTT. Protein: CASSRLRGNEKLFF.

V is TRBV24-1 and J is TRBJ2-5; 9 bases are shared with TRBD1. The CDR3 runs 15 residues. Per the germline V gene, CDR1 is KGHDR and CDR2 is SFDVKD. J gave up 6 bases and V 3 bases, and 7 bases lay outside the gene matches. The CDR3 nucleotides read TGTGCCACCAGTGATCCCGGGACAGGGATAAAGACCCAGTACTTC. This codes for CATSDPGTGIKTQYF.

CDR3 residues: CASSGQGAGGGYTF. The DNA of the CDR3 is TGTGCCAGCAGCGGACAGGGGGCGGGTGGTGGCTACACCTTC. V usage is TRBV28 and J usage is TRBJ1-2, with TRBD1 matching 11 bases. From germline, CDR1 is MDHEN and CDR2 SYDVKM. V dropped 6 bases and J dropped 7; count of bases not matched to a gene: 7. The CDR3 is 14 amino acids.

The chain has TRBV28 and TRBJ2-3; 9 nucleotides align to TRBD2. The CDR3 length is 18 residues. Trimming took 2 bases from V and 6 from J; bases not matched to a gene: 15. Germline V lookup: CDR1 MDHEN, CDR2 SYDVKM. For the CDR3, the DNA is TGTGCCAGCAGTTTACAAAGAGGAGCGGGAGGCCGGCGGGATACGCAGTATTTT. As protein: CASSLQRGAGGRRDTQYF.

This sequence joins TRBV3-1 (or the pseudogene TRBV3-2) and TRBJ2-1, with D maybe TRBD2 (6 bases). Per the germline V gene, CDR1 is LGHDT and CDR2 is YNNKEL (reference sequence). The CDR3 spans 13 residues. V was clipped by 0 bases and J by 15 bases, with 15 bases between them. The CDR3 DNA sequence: TGTGCCAGCAGCCAAGATAGGACGGAGGGGTGGTTCTTC. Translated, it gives CASSQDRTEGWFF.

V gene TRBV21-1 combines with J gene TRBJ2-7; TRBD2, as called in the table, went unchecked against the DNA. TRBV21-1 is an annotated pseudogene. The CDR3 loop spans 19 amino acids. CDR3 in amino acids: CASSKIRGLEGPTAYEQYF. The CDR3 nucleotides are TGTGCCAGCAGCAAAATACGGGGACTAGAAGGGCCAACGGCCTACGAGCAGTACTTC.

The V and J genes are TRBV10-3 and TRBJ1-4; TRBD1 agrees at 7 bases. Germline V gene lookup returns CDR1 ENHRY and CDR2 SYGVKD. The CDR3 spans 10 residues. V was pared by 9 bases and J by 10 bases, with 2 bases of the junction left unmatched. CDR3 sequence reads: CAMGQRKLFF. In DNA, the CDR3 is TGTGCCATGGGACAGCGAAAACTGTTTTTT.

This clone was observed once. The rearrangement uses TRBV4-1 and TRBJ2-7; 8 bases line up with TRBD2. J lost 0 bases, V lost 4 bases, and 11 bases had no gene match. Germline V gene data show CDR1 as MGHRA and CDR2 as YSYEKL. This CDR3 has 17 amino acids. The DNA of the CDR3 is TGCGCCAGCAGCCGTGCCCCCCACGGGGGGGACTCCTACGAGCAGTACTTC. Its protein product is CASSRAPHGGDSYEQYF.

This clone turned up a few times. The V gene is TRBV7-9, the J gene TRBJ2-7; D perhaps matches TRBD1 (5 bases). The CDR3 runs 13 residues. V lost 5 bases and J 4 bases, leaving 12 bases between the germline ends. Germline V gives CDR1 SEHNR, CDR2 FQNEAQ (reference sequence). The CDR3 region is CASSHLTVYEQYF. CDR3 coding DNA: TGTGCCAGCAGCCATCTGACAGTTTACGAGCAGTACTTC.